Presented here are 15 T cell receptor beta chains from one specimen sequenced in a study of T cells in Graves' hyperthyroidism and ophthalmopathy. RNA transcripts provided the source from which TCR beta CDR3 regions were amplified. Researchers ran a first-round RT-PCR on the TCR CDR3 using the HTBI primer set. Each CDR3 protein gets one entry after TCRdb re-called the multiplex PCR reads with MiXCR. The sample carries under 400,000 distinct CDR3 sequences, around 16% recorded once. The specimen sequenced was blood. The receptors originated from a woman in her late teens or twenties with Graves' hyperthyroidism that later progressed to Graves' ophthalmopathy.

The chain carries TRBV7-3 and TRBJ2-3, with 9 bases that match TRBD2. V shed 5 bases and J 4 bases; nucleotides not matched to a gene: 7. CDR3 length: 15 amino acids. Germline V gene sequence: CDR1 SGHTA, CDR2 FQGTGA. For the CDR3, the DNA is TGTGCCAGCAGCGTCCGCGCGGGAGGGGCAGATACGCAGTATTTT. Residues: CASSVRAGGADTQYF.

This clonotype was seen at least ten times. CDR3 protein: CASSQGLRMNTGELFF. Here the CDR3 DNA reads TGCGCCAGCAGCCAAGGACTTAGAATGAACACCGGGGAGCTGTTTTTT. V is TRBV4-3 and J is TRBJ2-2; no clear D. Trimming removed 1 base from V and 1 base from J, with 10 bases in between. The CDR3 has 16 amino acids. Germline assignment: CDR1 LGHNA and CDR2 YSLEER.

This clonotype was counted at least ten times. The V and J genes are TRBV5-6 and TRBJ2-2; D is uncertain. The germline V and J ends were trimmed by 2 bases and 2 bases, with 10 bases remaining between them. CDR1 is SGHDT, CDR2 YYEEEE, per germline. CDR3 size: 15 residues. The CDR3 DNA follows: TGTGCCAGCAGCTTTTCACGGAGCAACACCGGGGAGCTGTTTTTT. It is translated as CASSFSRSNTGELFF.

In the case of this clonotype: This may stem from a read error, because a much larger clone lies one nucleotide away. V and J are TRBV20-1 and TRBJ1-1; no definite D call. Deletions cut 5 bases from V and 1 base from J, with 17 bases between. The CDR3 sequence is 15 residues long. CDR1 DFQATT and CDR2 SNEGSKA come from the germline V gene (reference sequence). The CDR3 reads CSAPLTLTGNTEAFF. In DNA, the CDR3 is TGCAGTGCTCCCCTTACCTTAACCGGGAACACTGAAGCTTTCTTT.

CDR3 protein: CSARASGRANNEQFF. The CDR3 nucleotides are TGCAGTGCTAGAGCCAGCGGGAGGGCCAACAATGAGCAGTTCTTC. This sequence joins TRBV20-1 and TRBJ2-1; TRBD2 matches 10 bases. The CDR3 runs to 15 residues. V lost 1 base to trimming and J lost 5 bases; unmatched junction nucleotides: 5. CDR1 DFQATT and CDR2 SNEGSKA come from the germline V gene (reference sequence).

This clonotype was seen only a few times. This chain connects TRBV5-1 to TRBJ2-1; the D gene could be TRBD1 or TRBD2 (6 bases each). The germline gives CDR1 SGHRS, CDR2 YFSETQ. This CDR3 is 16 amino acids long. V was clipped by 3 bases and J by 8 bases, with 21 bases between them. The CDR3 sequence: CASSSPGWGAGDEQFF. DNA of the CDR3: TGCGCCAGCAGCTCCCCCGGTTGGGGGGCCGGTGATGAGCAGTTCTTC. Based on the CDR3 plus reference TRBV5-1 and TRBJ2-1, the full variable domain is KAGVTQTPRYLIKTRGQQVTLSCSPISGHRSVSWYQQTPGQGLQFLFEYFSETQRNKGNFPGRFSGRQFSNSRSEMNVSTLELGDSALYLCASSSPGWGAGDEQFFGPGTRLTVL.

In this sample, this clonotype turned up many times. The V call is TRBV2, the J call TRBJ1-5; D gene ambiguous. Germline V CDR1 and CDR2: SNHLY, FYNNEI. This CDR3 has 14 amino acids. The ends were cut back, 7 bases at V and 1 base at J, with 11 bases in the middle. Here the CDR3 reads CASNRGSSNQPQHF. CDR3 in DNA: TGTGCCAGCAACCGGGGATCGAGCAATCAGCCCCAGCATTTT.

The gene calls are TRBV18 and TRBJ2-3; 8 bases agree with TRBD1. CDR3 length: 16 amino acids. Germline V gives CDR1 KGHSH, CDR2 LQKENI. J lost 2 bases, V lost 2 bases, and 6 bases had no gene match. In DNA form, the CDR3 reads TGTGCCAGCTCACCATATGTGCAGGGGGCCACAGATACGCAGTATTTT. The encoded protein is CASSPYVQGATDTQYF.

The chain employs TRBV6-1 and TRBJ2-7; D not certain. This CDR3 has 15 residues. CDR1 and CDR2 (germline): MNHNS, SASEGT. Trimming stripped 3 bases from V and 2 bases from J, with 14 bases between. CDR3 sequence reads: CASSDPVRSTYEQYF. DNA for the CDR3: TGTGCCAGCAGTGACCCGGTCCGTTCTACCTACGAGCAGTACTTC.

V and J are TRBV2 and TRBJ2-3, with 14 bases identical to TRBD2. This CDR3 has 18 residues. Germline lookup yields CDR1 SNHLY and CDR2 FYNNEI. The trim removed 3 bases at V and 1 base at J, leaving 6 bases unmatched. The CDR3 DNA reads TGTGCCAGCAGTGACGGACTAGCGGGAGGCCGGGGCACAGATACGCAGTATTTT. It codes for CASSDGLAGGRGTDTQYF. Combining the CDR3 with reference TRBV2 and TRBJ2-3 gives the whole variable domain EPEVTQTPSHQVTQMGQEVILRCVPISNHLYFYWYRQILGQKVEFLVSFYNNEISEKSEIFDDQFSVERPDGSNFTLKIRSTKLEDSAMYFCASSDGLAGGRGTDTQYFGPGTRLTVL.

V usage is TRBV15 and J usage is TRBJ2-1; TRBD2 agrees at 14 bases. Germline V gene sequence: CDR1 LNHNV, CDR2 YYDKDF (reference sequence). J gave up 3 bases and V 0 bases, and 10 bases lay outside the gene matches. The CDR3 runs to 20 residues. CDR3 amino acids: CATSRERQGLAGEDYNEQFF. Here the CDR3 DNA reads TGTGCCACCAGCAGAGAGAGACAGGGACTAGCGGGAGAGGACTACAATGAGCAGTTCTTC. Together with reference TRBV15 and TRBJ2-1, the CDR3 gives the full variable domain: DAMVIQNPRYQVTQFGKPVTLSCSQTLNHNVMYWYQQKSSQAPKLLFHYYDKDFNNEADTPDNFQSRRPNTSFCFLDIRSPGLGDTAMYLCATSRERQGLAGEDYNEQFFGPGTRLTVL.

This clonotype was seen ten or more times. The V call is TRBV2, the J call TRBJ2-1; D not certain. V lost 2 bases to trimming and J lost 2 bases, with 7 bases between them. From germline, CDR1 is SNHLY and CDR2 FYNNEI. This CDR3 region has 14 residues. The CDR3 is CASSEQAAYNEQFF. The CDR3 coding sequence is TGTGCCAGCAGTGAACAGGCCGCCTACAATGAGCAGTTCTTC.

This clonotype occurred a few times. The DNA of the CDR3 is TGCAGTGCTAGATCCCGACTAGCGGTATCCTACAATGAGCAGTTCTTC. Amino acid sequence: CSARSRLAVSYNEQFF. The chain has TRBV20-1 and TRBJ2-1; 9 positions match TRBD2. CDR3 length: 16 amino acids. CDR1 and CDR2 from the germline V gene are DFQATT and SNEGSKA (reference sequence). Trimming at V came to 2 bases and at J to 1 base, leaving 6 bases not matched to a gene.

This clonotype was seen a few times. Mismatch with germline at one junction end may stem from a read error. The chain couples TRBV20-1 to TRBJ1-2; D is possibly TRBD1 (5 bases). The CDR3 runs 11 residues. Germline loops: CDR1 DFQATT, CDR2 SNEGSKA (reference sequence). The DNA of the CDR3 is TGCAGTGCTAGAGTTGGAGGGGAAGGGGCCTTC. Translation: CSARVGGEGAF.

This clonotype has at least ten counts. DNA of the CDR3: TGTGCCTGGAGTGTAGTCTACAATGAGCAGTTCTTC. This gives the protein CAWSVVYNEQFF. V is TRBV30 and J is TRBJ2-1, with D unclear. This CDR3 is 12 amino acids long. V lost 0 bases and J 3 bases, leaving 3 bases between the germline ends. The germline V gene has CDR1 GTSNPN and CDR2 SVGIG (reference sequence).